A single sample is the source of the 21 T cell receptor beta chains below, sequenced in a study of cytomegalovirus exposure and HLA in healthy donors (dated 2017 in TCRdb). The library was built by means of the immunoSEQ multiplex PCR assay. TCRdb stores this immuneACCESS table with in-frame sequences only. Part of the clones is absent; in the studies checked, under half of the shortfall reflects unresolved V genes, and no reason is known for the rest. The sample table records around 63,000 clones; more than 80% of these occur just once. Of the sample, more than 1% falls within the top ten clones. The source material was PBMCs. These receptors were obtained from a woman under 30 in good health and CMV-seronegative.

The chain carries TRBV28 and TRBJ2-7; possible D gene TRBD2, 5 bases. Trimming removed 2 bases from V and 4 bases from J, with 21 bases in between. Germline CDR1 MDHEN, CDR2 SYDVKM. There are 17 residues in the CDR3. The CDR3 coding sequence is TGTGCCAGCAGTTTAGGAAGGCTAGAGCGGAGGACGTACGAGCAGTACTTC. Its translation: CASSLGRLERRTYEQYF. The entire variable domain, with the rest obtained from reference TRBV28 and TRBJ2-7, is as follows: DVKVTQSSRYLVKRTGEKVFLECVQDMDHENMFWYRQDPGLGLRLIYFSYDVKMKEKGDIPEGYSVSREKKERFSLILESASTNQTSMYLCASSLGRLERRTYEQYFGPGTRLTVT.

By proportion, this clone is medium-sized (0.01 to 0.1%). This chain links TRBV11-2 with TRBJ2-7; 9 nucleotides agree with TRBD2. The germline CDR1 and CDR2 sequences are SGHAT and FQNNGV. The CDR3 sequence is 16 residues long. The ends lost 5 bases at V and 3 bases at J; junction bases unmatched: 11. CDR3 bases: TGTGCCAGCAGCCCAGATGCTGGACTAGCGCTCTACGAGCAGTACTTC. It codes for CASSPDAGLALYEQYF.

The V and J genes are TRBV11-3 and TRBJ1-1; D is ambiguous. The CDR3 length is 13 residues. Trimming took off 3 bases at V and 4 bases at J, with 9 bases between the two ends. The germline gives CDR1 SGHNT, CDR2 YENEEA. The CDR3 nucleotides read TGTGCCAGCAGCTTTTCCGGGGTCACTGAAGCTTTCTTT. Its translation is CASSFSGVTEAFF. Drawing the rest from reference TRBV11-3 and TRBJ1-1, the complete variable domain is EAGVVQSPRYKIIEKKQPVAFWCNPISGHNTLYWYLQNLGQGPELLIRYENEEAVDDSQLPKDRFSAERLKGVDSTLKIQPAELGDSAVYLCASSFSGVTEAFFGQGTRLTVV.

V gene TRBV18 combines with J gene TRBJ2-3, with TRBD2 identical over 7 bases. J was trimmed by 4 bases and V by 0 bases; bases with no gene match: 1. Germline values: CDR1 KGHSH, CDR2 LQKENI. The CDR3 sequence is 14 residues long. The CDR3 DNA sequence: TGTGCCAGCTCACCACCGGGAGGGGCAGATACGCAGTATTTT. It codes for CASSPPGGADTQYF.

The chain carries TRBV6-1 and TRBJ2-1; 11 bases are a match to TRBD2. CDR3 length: 15 amino acids. From germline, CDR1 is MNHNS and CDR2 SASEGT. The V gene end was trimmed by 4 bases and the J gene end by 4 bases; junction bases not matched to a gene: 3. The CDR3 DNA reads TGTGCCAGCAGTGCGTTAGCGGGGGGGTACAATGAGCAGTTCTTC. It translates to CASSALAGGYNEQFF.

The chain has TRBV7-6 and TRBJ2-1, with 11 bases lining up with TRBD2. V dropped 5 bases and J dropped 0; count of bases not matched to a gene: 9. The V gene's germline CDR1 is SGHVS and CDR2 FNYEAQ. CDR3 length equals 18 residues. The CDR3 here is CASSARTLAGGSYNEQFF. DNA of the CDR3: TGTGCCAGCAGCGCGAGAACTCTAGCGGGAGGCTCCTACAATGAGCAGTTCTTC.

The chain employs TRBV5-4 and TRBJ2-7; the D gene is possibly TRBD2 (5 bases). Trimming shortened V by 5 bases and J by 3 bases, and 12 bases separated the two germline ends. This CDR3 contains 13 residues. CDR1 is SGHNT and CDR2 is YYREEE in the germline V gene (reference sequence). DNA of the CDR3: TGTGCCAGCAGTCGGACTGAGGACTACGAGCAGTACTTC. Amino acids: CASSRTEDYEQYF.

The chain uses TRBV20-1 and TRBJ2-1; perhaps TRBD2 as D (6 bases). V lost 6 bases, J lost 8 bases, and 11 bases lay in between. Germline CDR1 and CDR2: DFQATT and SNEGSKA (reference sequence). The length of the CDR3 is 11 residues. The CDR3 sequence is CSAQPGDEQFF. DNA of the CDR3: TGCAGTGCGCAGCCGGGGGATGAGCAGTTCTTC.

The chain employs TRBV29-1 and TRBJ2-2; unclear D gene. CDR3 length: 11 residues. Per the germline V gene, CDR1 is SQVTM and CDR2 is ANQGSEA. V was pared by 2 bases and J by 6 bases, with 4 bases between. The CDR3, as DNA: TGCAGCGTTGAATACTCCGGGGAGCTGTTTTTT. Translating it yields CSVEYSGELFF.

This clone has only one observation. The chain is built from TRBV28 and TRBJ1-3; a possible D gene is TRBD1 (6 bases). Germline loops: CDR1 MDHEN, CDR2 SYDVKM. Trimming shortened V by 3 bases and J by 0 bases, and 21 bases separated the two germline ends. The CDR3 has 19 amino acids. The DNA for the CDR3 is TGTGCCAGCAGTTTCCGGTTTGGCCGAACAGGGCACTCTGGAAACACCATATATTTT. Translating it yields CASSFRFGRTGHSGNTIYF.

This clone is medium-sized within its sample. One end of the junction varies from germline; a read error may be responsible. V usage is TRBV18 and J usage is TRBJ1-1; TRBD1 matches 9 bases. This CDR3 spans 13 amino acids. CDR1 and CDR2 from the germline V gene are KGHSH and LQKENI. The DNA of the CDR3 is TGTGCCAGCTCACCCACCGGGACAGGGCTTCGAATTTTC. Amino acid sequence: CASSPTGTGLRIF. The full variable domain, with the rest looked up from reference TRBV18 and TRBJ1-1, is NAGVMQNPRHLVRRRGQEARLRCSPMKGHSHVYWYRQLPEEGLKFMVYLQKENIIDESGMPKERFSAEFPKEGPSILRIQQVVRGDSAAYFCASSPTGTGLRIFGQGTRLTVV.

This clone was seen once. The rearrangement joins TRBV19 to TRBJ1-6, with D uncertain. The CDR3 is 14 residues long. V was trimmed by 10 bases and J by 7 bases, leaving 17 bases between them. Germline V gives CDR1 LNHDA, CDR2 SQIVND (reference sequence). CDR3 region: CATEGASENSPLHF. The DNA of the CDR3 is TGTGCCACCGAGGGTGCGTCGGAGAATTCACCCCTCCACTTT.

The chain combines TRBV2 with TRBJ2-1, with a possible D match to TRBD1 (6 bases). This CDR3 has 15 residues. Germline assignment: CDR1 SNHLY and CDR2 FYNNEI. The ends were cut back, 8 bases at V and 0 bases at J, with 14 bases in the middle. CDR3 in DNA: TGTGCCAGCTTCAACAGGGTGGGCTCCTACAATGAGCAGTTCTTC. Translating gives CASFNRVGSYNEQFF. The entire variable domain, with the rest obtained from reference TRBV2 and TRBJ2-1, is as follows: EPEVTQTPSHQVTQMGQEVILRCVPISNHLYFYWYRQILGQKVEFLVSFYNNEISEKSEIFDDQFSVERPDGSNFTLKIRSTKLEDSAMYFCASFNRVGSYNEQFFGPGTRLTVL.

In its sample, this clone was seen many times. This chain joins TRBV2 and TRBJ2-7; 7 positions agree with TRBD1. The V segment lost 2 bases and the J segment 3 bases; nucleotides outside the gene matches: 4. Germline assignment: CDR1 SNHLY and CDR2 FYNNEI. This CDR3 has 14 amino acids. CDR3 nucleotides: TGTGCCAGCAGTGAAAGGGGGCGAGACTACGAGCAGTACTTC. Translated, it gives CASSERGRDYEQYF.

This rearrangement joins TRBV18 to TRBJ2-5; 7 bases are a match to TRBD1. From germline, CDR1 is KGHSH and CDR2 LQKENI. The CDR3 runs 14 residues. J was trimmed by 4 bases and V by 3 bases; bases with no gene match: 5. In DNA, the CDR3 is TGTGCCAGCTCACCTGGACAGGAACCAGAGACCCAGTACTTC. Translation: CASSPGQEPETQYF.

The chain carries TRBV15 and TRBJ2-3, with 7 bases matching TRBD2. Germline V gives CDR1 LNHNV, CDR2 YYDKDF (reference sequence). J was trimmed by 4 bases and V by 0 bases; bases with no gene match: 4. The CDR3 spans 15 residues. DNA for the CDR3: TGTGCCACCAGCAGAGAAGCGGGAATCGCAGATACGCAGTATTTT. Translating gives CATSREAGIADTQYF.

This clone was seen a handful of times. The V call is TRBV11-2, the J call TRBJ2-3; TRBD2 matches at 11 bases. V gave up 1 base and J gave up 4 bases; unmatched junction bases: 7. Germline CDR1 reads SGHAT; CDR2 reads FQNNGV. The CDR3 has 17 residues. The CDR3 is CASSLASSGGPADTQYF. Written as DNA, the CDR3 is TGTGCCAGCAGCTTAGCATCTAGCGGGGGGCCCGCAGATACGCAGTATTTT.

The rearrangement links TRBV5-5 to TRBJ2-3, with 11 nucleotides matching TRBD2. This CDR3 is 16 amino acids long. Trimming cost V 1 base and J 4 bases; bases outside gene matches: 5. Germline CDR1 reads SGHKS; CDR2 reads YYEKEE (reference sequence). CDR3 protein: CASSLLAGGVADTQYF. Here the CDR3 DNA reads TGTGCCAGCAGCTTGCTAGCGGGGGGCGTCGCAGATACGCAGTATTTT.

The rearrangement uses TRBV27 and TRBJ2-3; possible D gene TRBD1, 6 bases. Germline V gives CDR1 MNHEY, CDR2 SMNVEV (reference sequence). This CDR3 has 16 residues. V was clipped by 6 bases and J by 4 bases, with 20 bases between them. The CDR3 is CASRRTGTSNPDTQYF. CDR3 in DNA: TGTGCCAGCAGGAGAACCGGGACAAGCAACCCAGATACGCAGTATTTT.

This clone has just a few counts. The rearrangement links TRBV28 to TRBJ2-1; D might be TRBD2 (6 bases). The CDR3 spans 18 residues. Trimming took off 7 bases at V and 0 bases at J, with 22 bases between the two ends. Germline CDR1 reads MDHEN; CDR2 reads SYDVKM. CDR3 residues: CASIVRGTSPFSYNEQFF. The CDR3 bases are TGTGCCAGCATTGTACGGGGGACGTCGCCTTTCTCCTACAATGAGCAGTTCTTC.

The chain recombines TRBV10-3 with TRBJ1-1; D is perhaps TRBD1 (5 bases). The germline V and J ends were trimmed by 2 bases and 0 bases, with 7 bases remaining between them. The CDR3 sequence is 14 residues long. Germline V gene sequence: CDR1 ENHRY, CDR2 SYGVKD. CDR3 nucleotide sequence: TGTGCCATCAGTGAGACAGGAATGAACACTGAAGCTTTCTTT. It is translated as CAISETGMNTEAFF.